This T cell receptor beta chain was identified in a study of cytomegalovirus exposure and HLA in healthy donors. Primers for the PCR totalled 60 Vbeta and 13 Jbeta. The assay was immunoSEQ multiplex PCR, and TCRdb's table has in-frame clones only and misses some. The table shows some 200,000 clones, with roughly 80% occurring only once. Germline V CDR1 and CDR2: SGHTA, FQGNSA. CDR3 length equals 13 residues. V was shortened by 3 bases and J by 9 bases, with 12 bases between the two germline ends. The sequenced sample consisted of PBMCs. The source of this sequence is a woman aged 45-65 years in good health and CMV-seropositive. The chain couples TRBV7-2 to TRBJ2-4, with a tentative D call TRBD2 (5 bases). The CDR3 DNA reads TGTGCCAGCAGCTTTCAAGGGAGCGGCATTCAGTACTTC. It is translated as CASSFQGSGIQYF.